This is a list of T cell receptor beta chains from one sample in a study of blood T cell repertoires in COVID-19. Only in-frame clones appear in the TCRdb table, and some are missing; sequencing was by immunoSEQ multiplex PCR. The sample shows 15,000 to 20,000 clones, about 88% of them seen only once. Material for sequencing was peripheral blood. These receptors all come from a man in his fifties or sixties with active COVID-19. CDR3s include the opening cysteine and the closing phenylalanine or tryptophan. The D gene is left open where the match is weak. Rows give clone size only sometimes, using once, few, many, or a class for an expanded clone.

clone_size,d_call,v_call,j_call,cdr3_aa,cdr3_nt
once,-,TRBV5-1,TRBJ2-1,CASRDKMTGDNEQFF,TGCGCCAGCCGCGACAAAATGACAGGAGACAATGAGCAGTTCTTC
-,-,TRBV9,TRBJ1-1,CASSVVQNTEAFF,TGTGCCAGCAGCGTAGTACAGAACACTGAAGCTTTCTTT
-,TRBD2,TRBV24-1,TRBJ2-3,CATSDGTSGKRDTDTQYF,TGTGCCACCAGTGACGGGACTAGCGGGAAGAGAGACACAGATACGCAGTATTTT
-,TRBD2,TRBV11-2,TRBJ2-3,CASSLSRGVNTDTQYF,TGTGCCAGCAGCTTATCACGGGGGGTCAACACAGATACGCAGTATTTT
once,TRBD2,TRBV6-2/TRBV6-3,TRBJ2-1,CASSWGLAGYNEQFF,TGTGCCAGCAGTTGGGGACTAGCGGGGTACAATGAGCAGTTCTTC
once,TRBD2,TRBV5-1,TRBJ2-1,CASSRTEEWEGHYEQFF,TGCGCCAGCAGCAGGACCGAAGAGTGGGAGGGCCATTATGAGCAGTTCTTC
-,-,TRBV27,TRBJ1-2,CASGTSVNYGYTF,TGTGCCAGCGGTACGTCGGTTAACTATGGCTACACCTTC
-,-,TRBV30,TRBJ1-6,CAWRGPFSSPLHF,TGTGCCTGGAGGGGCCCTTTCAGCTCACCCCTCCACTTT
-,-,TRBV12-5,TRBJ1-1,CASGLVGQNTEAFF,TGTGCTAGTGGTTTGGTAGGACAGAACACTGAAGCTTTCTTT
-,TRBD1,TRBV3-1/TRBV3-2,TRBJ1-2,CASSWPGQGDYGYTF,TGTGCCAGCAGCTGGCCGGGACAGGGAGACTATGGCTACACCTTC
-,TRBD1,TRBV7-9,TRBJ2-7,CASSYGQGTEQYF,TGTGCCAGCAGCTACGGACAGGGGACCGAGCAGTACTTC
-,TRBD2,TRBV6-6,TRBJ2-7,CASSASLDPGGEQYF,TGTGCCAGCAGCGCCTCCCTAGACCCGGGAGGGGAGCAGTACTTC
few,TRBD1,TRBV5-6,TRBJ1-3,CASSTGTGHFGNTIYF,TGTGCCAGCAGCACAGGGACAGGCCATTTTGGAAACACCATATATTTT
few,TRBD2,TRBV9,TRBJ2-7,CASSETSVPSYEQYF,TGTGCCAGCAGCGAGACTAGCGTACCTTCCTACGAGCAGTACTTC
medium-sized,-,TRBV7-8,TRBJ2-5,CASRSDGIGETQYF,TGTGCCAGCAGATCAGACGGGATAGGAGAGACCCAGTACTTC
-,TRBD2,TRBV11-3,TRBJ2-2,CASSPTSGRAGELFF,TGTGCCAGCAGCCCGACTAGCGGGAGGGCCGGGGAGCTGTTTTTT
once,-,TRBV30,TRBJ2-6,CAWSLDTGANVLTF,TGTGCCTGGAGTCTAGATACTGGGGCCAACGTCCTGACTTTC
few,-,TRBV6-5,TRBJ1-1,CASSRGAEAFF,TGTGCCAGCAGCCGGGGGGCAGAAGCTTTCTTT
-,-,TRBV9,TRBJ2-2,CASSLLRSGELFF,TGTGCCAGCAGCCTCCTACGGTCCGGGGAGCTGTTTTTT
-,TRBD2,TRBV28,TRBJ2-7,CASRAAGNSYEQYF,TGTGCCAGCAGGGCAGCGGGGAACTCCTACGAGCAGTACTTC
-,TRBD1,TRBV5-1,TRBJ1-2,CASSLEAGGLGYTF,TGCGCCAGCAGCTTGGAGGCAGGGGGCCTTGGCTACACCTTC
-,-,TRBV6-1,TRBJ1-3,CASSLTGRDTIYF,TGTGCCAGCAGTTTAACAGGGCGGGACACCATATATTTT
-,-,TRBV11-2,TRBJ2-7,CASSHRESLVDEQYF,TGTGCCAGCAGCCACCGGGAGTCCCTCGTCGACGAGCAGTACTTC
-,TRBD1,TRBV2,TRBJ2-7,CASMRTGGYEQYF,TGTGCCAGCATGCGGACAGGGGGCTACGAGCAGTACTTC
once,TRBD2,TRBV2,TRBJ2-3,CASSRVGLAKRSYTDTQYF,TGTGCCAGCAGTAGGGTTGGACTAGCGAAACGCTCGTACACAGATACGCAGTATTTT
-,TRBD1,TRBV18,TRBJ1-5,CASSPGQGYSNQPQHF,TGTGCCAGCTCACCAGGACAGGGTTATAGCAATCAGCCCCAGCATTTT
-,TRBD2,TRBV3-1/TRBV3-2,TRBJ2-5,CASKRPGGAGETQYF,TGTGCCAGCAAACGGCCCGGGGGGGCGGGGGAGACCCAGTACTTC
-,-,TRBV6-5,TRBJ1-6,CASRTGNSPLHF,TGTGCCAGCAGGACAGGAAATTCACCCCTCCACTTT
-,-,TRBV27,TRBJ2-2,CASKRNPDTGELFF,TGTGCCAGCAAGCGGAACCCGGATACCGGGGAGCTGTTTTTT
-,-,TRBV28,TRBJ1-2,CASSLLEVTGYTF,TGTGCCAGCAGTTTATTAGAGGTGACTGGCTACACCTTC
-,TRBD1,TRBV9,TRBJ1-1,CASSLPTDRADTEAFF,TGTGCCAGCAGCCTCCCTACGGACAGGGCGGACACTGAAGCTTTCTTT
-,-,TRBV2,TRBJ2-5,CASSEVARQETQYF,TGTGCCAGCAGTGAAGTGGCTCGCCAAGAGACCCAGTACTTC
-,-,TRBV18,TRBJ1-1,CASSSKGTPMNTEAFF,TGTGCCAGCTCATCAAAAGGGACACCCATGAACACTGAAGCTTTCTTT
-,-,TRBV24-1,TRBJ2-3,CATSASGADTQYF,TGTGCCACCAGTGCCTCGGGTGCAGATACGCAGTATTTT
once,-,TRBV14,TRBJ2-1,CASSRLDLYNEQFF,TGTGCCAGCAGCCGACTCGACCTGTACAATGAGCAGTTCTTC
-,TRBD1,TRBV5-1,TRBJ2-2,CASSLYRGNTGELFF,TGCGCCAGCAGCTTGTACAGGGGGAACACCGGGGAGCTGTTTTTT
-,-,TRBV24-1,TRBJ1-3,CATSDPRGGSGNTIYF,TGTGCCACCAGTGACCCCCGGGGGGGGTCCGGAAACACCATATATTTT
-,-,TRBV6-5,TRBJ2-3,CASRRSTDTQYF,TGTGCCAGCAGACGGAGCACAGATACGCAGTATTTT
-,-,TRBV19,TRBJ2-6,CASSPHRASGANVLTF,TGTGCCAGTAGTCCTCACAGGGCCTCTGGGGCCAACGTCCTGACTTTC
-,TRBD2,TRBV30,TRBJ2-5,CAWSEPGLAYLETQYF,TGTGCCTGGAGCGAACCGGGACTAGCGTATTTAGAGACCCAGTACTTC
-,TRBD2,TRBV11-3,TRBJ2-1,CASSLTTGLLNSYNEQFF,TGTGCCAGCAGCCTTACTACGGGACTACTCAATAGCTACAATGAGCAGTTCTTC
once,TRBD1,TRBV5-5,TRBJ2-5,CASSAKQGQETQYF,TGTGCCAGCAGCGCGAAACAGGGGCAAGAGACCCAGTACTTC
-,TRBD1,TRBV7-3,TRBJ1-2,CASSPGTGTKYGYTF,TGTGCCAGCAGTCCCGGGACAGGGACAAAGTATGGCTACACCTTC
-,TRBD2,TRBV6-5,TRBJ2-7,CASKYKRGVLEQYF,TGTGCCAGCAAATATAAGCGGGGGGTCCTCGAGCAGTACTTC
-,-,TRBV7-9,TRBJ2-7,CASSLSLQGSEQYF,TGTGCCAGCAGCTTATCCCTCCAGGGCAGCGAGCAGTACTTC
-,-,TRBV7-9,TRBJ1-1,CASSSAGGNTEAFF,TGTGCCAGCAGCTCGGCGGGGGGGAACACTGAAGCTTTCTTT
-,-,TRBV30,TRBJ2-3,CAWSDRGNTQYF,TGTGCCTGGAGTGATAGGGGAAATACGCAGTATTTT
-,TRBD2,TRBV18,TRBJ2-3,CASSPSPGGGSTDTQYF,TGTGCCAGCTCACCATCCCCGGGCGGGGGGAGCACAGATACGCAGTATTTT